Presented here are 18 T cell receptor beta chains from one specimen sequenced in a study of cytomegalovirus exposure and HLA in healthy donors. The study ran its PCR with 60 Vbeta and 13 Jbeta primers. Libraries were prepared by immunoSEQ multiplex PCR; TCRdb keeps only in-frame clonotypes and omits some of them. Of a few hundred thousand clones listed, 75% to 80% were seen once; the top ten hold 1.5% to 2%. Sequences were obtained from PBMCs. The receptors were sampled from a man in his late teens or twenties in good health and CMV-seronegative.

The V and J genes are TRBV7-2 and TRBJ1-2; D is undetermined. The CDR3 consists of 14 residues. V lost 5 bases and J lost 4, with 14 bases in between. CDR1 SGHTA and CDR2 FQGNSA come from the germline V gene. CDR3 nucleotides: TGTGCCAGCAGCGGTGAGCGCCCTCCCTATGGCTACACCTTC. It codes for CASSGERPPYGYTF. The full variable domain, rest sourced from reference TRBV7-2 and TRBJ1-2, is GAGVSQSPSNKVTEKGKDVELRCDPISGHTALYWYRQSLGQGLEFLIYFQGNSAPDKSGLPSDRFSAERTGGSVSTLTIQRTQQEDSAVYLCASSGERPPYGYTFGSGTRLTVV.

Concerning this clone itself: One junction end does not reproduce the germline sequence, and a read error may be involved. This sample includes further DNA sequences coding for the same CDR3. The CDR3 is CASKRTGVNTEAFF. The CDR3 region has the DNA TGTGCCAGTAAAAGGACAGGAGTGAACACTGAAGCCTTCTTT. The chain joins TRBV19 to TRBJ1-1, with 7 bases fitting TRBD1. The CDR3 totals 14 residues. Germline assignment: CDR1 LNHDA and CDR2 SQIVND (reference sequence).

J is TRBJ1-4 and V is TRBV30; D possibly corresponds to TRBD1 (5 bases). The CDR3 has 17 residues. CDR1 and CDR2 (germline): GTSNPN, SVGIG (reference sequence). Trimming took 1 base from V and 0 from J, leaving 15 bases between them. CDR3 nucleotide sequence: TGTGCCTGGAGTGCCCTGGGGGGAGGGGCAACTAATGAAAAACTGTTTTTT. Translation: CAWSALGGGATNEKLFF.

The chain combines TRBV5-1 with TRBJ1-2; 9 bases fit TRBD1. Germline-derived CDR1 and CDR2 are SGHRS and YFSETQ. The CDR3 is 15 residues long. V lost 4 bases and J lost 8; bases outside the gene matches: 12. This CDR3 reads CASSPTLGQGGGYTF. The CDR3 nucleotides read TGCGCCAGCAGCCCGACTTTGGGACAGGGAGGCGGCTACACCTTC.

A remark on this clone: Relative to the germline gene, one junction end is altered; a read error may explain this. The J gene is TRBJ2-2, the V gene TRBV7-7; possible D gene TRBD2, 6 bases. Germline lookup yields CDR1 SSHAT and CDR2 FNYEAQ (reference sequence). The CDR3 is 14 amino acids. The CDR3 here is CASSPRETTGELFF. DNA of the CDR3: TGTGCTAGCAGCCCCCGGGAGACCACCGGGGAGCTGTTTTTT. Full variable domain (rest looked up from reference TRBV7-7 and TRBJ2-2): GAGVSQSPRYKVTKRGQDVTLRCDPISSHATLYWYQQALGQGPEFLTYFNYEAQPDKSGLPSDRFSAERPEGSISTLTIQRTEQRDSAMYRCASSPRETTGELFFGEGSRLTVL.

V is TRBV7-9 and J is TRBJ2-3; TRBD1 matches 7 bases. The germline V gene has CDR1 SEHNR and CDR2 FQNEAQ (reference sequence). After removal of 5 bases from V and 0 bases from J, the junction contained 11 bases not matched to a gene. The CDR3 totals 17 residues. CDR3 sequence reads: CASSPKIDRESTDTQYF. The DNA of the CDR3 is TGTGCCAGCAGCCCCAAGATAGACAGGGAAAGCACAGATACGCAGTATTTT. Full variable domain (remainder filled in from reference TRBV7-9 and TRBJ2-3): DTGVSQNPRHKITKRGQNVTFRCDPISEHNRLYWYRQTLGQGPEFLTYFQNEAQLEKSRLLSDRFSAERPKGSFSTLEIQRTEQGDSAMYLCASSPKIDRESTDTQYFGPGTRLTVL.

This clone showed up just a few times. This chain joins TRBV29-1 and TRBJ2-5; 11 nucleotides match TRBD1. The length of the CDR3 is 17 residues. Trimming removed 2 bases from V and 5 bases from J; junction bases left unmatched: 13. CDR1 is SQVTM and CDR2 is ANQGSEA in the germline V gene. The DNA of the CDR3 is TGCAGCGTTGAACTCCGGACAGGGGGCATTAGGGAGGAGACCCAGTACTTC. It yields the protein CSVELRTGGIREETQYF. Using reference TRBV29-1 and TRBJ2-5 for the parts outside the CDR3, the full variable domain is SAVISQKPSRDICQRGTSLTIQCQVDSQVTMMFWYRQQPGQSLTLIATANQGSEATYESGFVIDKFPISRPNLTFSTLTVSNMSPEDSSIYLCSVELRTGGIREETQYFGPGTRLLVL.

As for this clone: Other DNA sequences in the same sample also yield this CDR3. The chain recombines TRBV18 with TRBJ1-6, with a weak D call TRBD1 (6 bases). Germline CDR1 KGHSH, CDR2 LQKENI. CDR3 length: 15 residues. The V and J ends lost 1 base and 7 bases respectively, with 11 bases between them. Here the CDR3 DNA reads TGTGCCAGCTCACCACAGAACAGGGCAAATTCACCCCTCCACTTT. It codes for CASSPQNRANSPLHF.

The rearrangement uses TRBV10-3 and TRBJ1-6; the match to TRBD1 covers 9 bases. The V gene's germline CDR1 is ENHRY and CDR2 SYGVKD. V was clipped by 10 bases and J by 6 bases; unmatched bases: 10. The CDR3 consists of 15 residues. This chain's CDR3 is CATTRTGDGNSPLHF. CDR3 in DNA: TGTGCCACCACCCGGACAGGGGATGGTAATTCACCCCTCCACTTT.

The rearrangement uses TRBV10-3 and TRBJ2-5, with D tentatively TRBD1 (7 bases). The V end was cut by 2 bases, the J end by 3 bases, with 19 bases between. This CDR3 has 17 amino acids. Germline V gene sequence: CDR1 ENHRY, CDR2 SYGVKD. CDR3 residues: CAISEPGVGRGEETQYF. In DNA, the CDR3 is TGTGCCATCAGTGAGCCGGGGGTGGGCAGGGGGGAAGAGACCCAGTACTTC.

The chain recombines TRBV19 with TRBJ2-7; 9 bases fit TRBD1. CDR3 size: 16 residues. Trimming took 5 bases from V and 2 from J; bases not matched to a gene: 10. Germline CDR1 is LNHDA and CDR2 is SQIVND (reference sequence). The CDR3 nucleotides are TGTGCCAGTAGTCGGTTGACAGGGGGTTCTCCCTACGAGCAGTACTTC. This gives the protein CASSRLTGGSPYEQYF.

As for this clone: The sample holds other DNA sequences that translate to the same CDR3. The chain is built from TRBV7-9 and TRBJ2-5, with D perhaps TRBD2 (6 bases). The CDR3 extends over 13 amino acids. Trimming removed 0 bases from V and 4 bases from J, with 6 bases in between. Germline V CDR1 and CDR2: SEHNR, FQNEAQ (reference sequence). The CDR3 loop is CASSLAGGETQYF. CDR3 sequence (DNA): TGTGCCAGCAGCTTAGCCGGGGGAGAGACCCAGTACTTC.

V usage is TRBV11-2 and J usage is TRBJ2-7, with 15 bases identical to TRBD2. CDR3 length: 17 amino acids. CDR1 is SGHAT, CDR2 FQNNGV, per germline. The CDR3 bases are TGTGCATTCAGCTCCGGGGGACTAGCGGGAGGCCGGGGGGAGCAGTACTTC. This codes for CAFSSGGLAGGRGEQYF.

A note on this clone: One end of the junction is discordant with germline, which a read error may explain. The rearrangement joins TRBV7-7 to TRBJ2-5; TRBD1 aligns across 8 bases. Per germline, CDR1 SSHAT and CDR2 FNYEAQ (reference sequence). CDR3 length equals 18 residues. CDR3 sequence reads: CASSLGPRDRLYQETQYF. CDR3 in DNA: TGTGCTAGCAGCTTGGGTCCTAGGGACAGGCTGTACCAAGAGACCCAGTACTTC.

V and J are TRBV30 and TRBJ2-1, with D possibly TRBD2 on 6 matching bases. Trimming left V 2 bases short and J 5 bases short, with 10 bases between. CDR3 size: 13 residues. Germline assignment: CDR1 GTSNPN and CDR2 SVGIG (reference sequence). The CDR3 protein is CAWSKGGNNEQFF. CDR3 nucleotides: TGTGCCTGGAGTAAGGGAGGAAACAATGAGCAGTTCTTC.

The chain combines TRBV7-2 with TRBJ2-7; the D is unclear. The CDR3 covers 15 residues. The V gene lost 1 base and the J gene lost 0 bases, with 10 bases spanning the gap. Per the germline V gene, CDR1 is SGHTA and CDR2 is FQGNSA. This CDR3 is CASSLGGGSSYEQYF. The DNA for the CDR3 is TGTGCCAGCAGCTTAGGTGGCGGTAGCTCCTACGAGCAGTACTTC. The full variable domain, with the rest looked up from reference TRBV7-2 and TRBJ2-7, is GAGVSQSPSNKVTEKGKDVELRCDPISGHTALYWYRQSLGQGLEFLIYFQGNSAPDKSGLPSDRFSAERTGGSVSTLTIQRTQQEDSAVYLCASSLGGGSSYEQYFGPGTRLTVT.

CDR3 sequence (DNA): TGTGCCAGCAGCCAAGTAGCGGGAGACGTCAATGAGCAGTTCTTC. It is translated as CASSQVAGDVNEQFF. The chain carries TRBV4-2 and TRBJ2-1; 9 bases map to TRBD2. V shed 1 base, J shed 6 bases, and the junction held 4 bases outside the gene matches. The CDR3 consists of 15 residues. Germline V gene lookup returns CDR1 LGHNA and CDR2 YNFKEQ.

The CDR3 DNA is TGTGCCAGCAGCTTGGACAGGGGGTTGGAGACCCAGTACTTC. Amino acid sequence: CASSLDRGLETQYF. This chain joins TRBV2 and TRBJ2-5; 10 bases agree with TRBD1. The CDR3 runs to 14 residues. V lost 6 bases to trimming and J lost 5 bases; unmatched junction nucleotides: 6. The germline gives CDR1 SNHLY, CDR2 FYNNEI.